This T cell receptor (beta chain) appears in the sequencing data of a study of technical replicates of blood from a handful of donors. V shed 1 base, J shed 2 bases, and the junction held 13 bases outside the gene matches. Germline CDR1 reads MDHEN; CDR2 reads SYDVKM. This CDR3 has 18 residues. Sequenced by immunoSEQ multiplex PCR; TCRdb stores in-frame clones only, minus some. The sample includes some 99,000 clones, roughly 96% seen only once; the top ten take roughly 0.21%. This clonotype was sampled from a human donor in good health. The specimen sequenced was T cells isolated from PBMCs. J is TRBJ1-2 and V is TRBV28; 7 bases align to TRBD1. CDR3 loop: CASSLLGQSVELNYGYTF. Here the CDR3 DNA reads TGTGCCAGCAGTTTATTGGGACAGTCGGTGGAGCTCAACTATGGCTACACCTTC.